This T cell receptor (beta chain) appears in the sequencing data of a study of T cell repertoires in cytomegalovirus infection. Study-wide context: Matching HLA type and CMV infection were both indicated by public TCR beta signatures.

In the case of this clonotype: Its antigen remains unknown. A much larger clone sits a single nucleotide away, making a read error possible.

In TCRdb, the reads were re-called with MiXCR into one record per CDR3 protein. The sample yields fewer than 300,000 distinct CDR3 sequences, roughly 26% seen once. The CDR3 extends over 14 amino acids. In germline, CDR1 is SGHTA, CDR2 FQGNSA. Study-wide points: HLA-C-restricted CMV-specific TCR beta clonotypes were dominant in the ex vivo response.

The sample consisted of PBMCs. This rearrangement joins TRBV7-2 to TRBJ2-5, with D hard to call. This receptor was taken from a human donor in good health (CMV status not recorded). Some clones in this sample may be carry-over from other donors' samples. The CDR3 protein is CASSPPPAQGTQYF. In DNA, the CDR3 is TGTGCCAGCAGCCCCCCGCCAGCCCAAGGGACCCAGTACTTC.